This T cell receptor (beta chain) is from a study of blood T cell repertoires in COVID-19. Study-level background: Sites across the United States, Italy and Spain contributed samples from acute and convalescent COVID-19. From T cells, B-cell-depleted T cells, or PBMCs came the material, which was cDNA or gDNA.

V was shortened by 7 bases and J by 8 bases, with 12 bases between the two germline ends. CDR1 and CDR2 from the germline V gene are MDHEN and SYDVKM. The CDR3 length is 12 residues. The assay was immunoSEQ multiplex PCR, and TCRdb's table has in-frame clones only and misses some. The data show tens of thousands of clones, 70% to 90% seen once. The chain couples TRBV28 to TRBJ1-3, with D hard to call. This receptor was obtained from a man between 40 and 49 years old with active COVID-19. Material for sequencing was peripheral blood. The CDR3 DNA follows: TGTGCCAGCATTAGCCCTGGGTACACCATATATTTT. As protein: CASISPGYTIYF.